These 2 T cell receptor beta chains share one sample of origin, sequenced in a study of long-term antiretroviral therapy in people with HIV. Assay version v3.0 of immunoSEQ was used, and it was run at survey level. Here immunoSEQ multiplex PCR was the method, and the copy in TCRdb shows in-frame clones only, minus some. The data contain 15,000 to 20,000 clones, approximately 80% of them seen just once; the ten biggest clones take up 15%. The specimen comprised unsorted PBMCs, sampled nearly 2.6 years before starting antiretroviral therapy. The receptors stem from a woman aged 50 to 60 with HIV.

This sequence joins TRBV6-5 and TRBJ2-7; 7 bases align to TRBD1. The V gene's germline CDR1 is MNHEY and CDR2 SVGAGI. This CDR3 has 15 residues. J was trimmed by 5 bases and V by 2 bases; bases with no gene match: 9. Here the CDR3 reads CASSYEGARIHEQYF. In DNA, the CDR3 is TGTGCCAGCAGTTACGAGGGGGCTCGCATCCACGAGCAGTACTTC.

Judged by abundance, this clone is medium-sized. The chain joins TRBV21-1 to TRBJ1-5; the DNA was not compared with TRBD1, the D call given in the table. TRBV21-1 is noted as a pseudogene. The CDR3 is 15 amino acids. CDR3 sequence: CASSPLDRDNQPQHF. Here the CDR3 DNA reads TGTGCCAGCAGCCCTCTGGACAGGGACAATCAGCCCCAGCATTTT.